This record concerns one TCR beta chain sequence. Its antigen is as yet unknown. V lost 5 bases, J lost 6 bases, and 7 bases stayed unmatched. This CDR3 comprises 13 residues. Germline lookup yields CDR1 SGHAT and CDR2 FQDESV (reference sequence). This specimen comes from a study of identical twins. Broader study findings: Sequences that were beta out-of-frame showed weaker excess twin sharing.

TCRdb passed the 5' RACE reads through MiXCR, listing each CDR3 protein once. The sample yields around 100,000 distinct CDR3 sequences, less than 6.5% seen once. This clonotype was sampled from a woman aged 45-59 years in good health. Sample: memory T cells sorted from blood. The chain recombines TRBV11-1 with TRBJ2-7; 7 positions agree with TRBD1. The CDR3: CASSQVTGTEQYF. The CDR3 bases are TGTGCCAGCAGCCAAGTGACAGGGACCGAGCAGTACTTC.